This T cell receptor beta chain was identified in a study of beta chain features in type 1 diabetes. Whole-study context: Examination covered 100 million to 140 million sorted cells spanning all samples.

As every portion of the isolated RNA was reverse transcribed, the sequencing read expressed TCRB transcripts. Sequenced by immunoSEQ multiplex PCR; TCRdb stores in-frame clones only, minus some. The table records some 150,000 clones, roughly 53% of them present only once. The sequence derives from a man between 18 and 35 years old in good health. The sample comprised Tregs from blood.

CDR3 DNA sequence: TGTGCCAGCACCCGGATGACAGGCCAGGAGACCCAGTACTTC. Encoded protein: CASTRMTGQETQYF. The chain links TRBV2 to TRBJ2-5, with D possibly TRBD1 on 6 matching bases. Per the germline V gene, CDR1 is SNHLY and CDR2 is FYNNEI. Trimming stripped 7 bases from V and 5 bases from J, with 17 bases between. This CDR3 is built from 14 residues.